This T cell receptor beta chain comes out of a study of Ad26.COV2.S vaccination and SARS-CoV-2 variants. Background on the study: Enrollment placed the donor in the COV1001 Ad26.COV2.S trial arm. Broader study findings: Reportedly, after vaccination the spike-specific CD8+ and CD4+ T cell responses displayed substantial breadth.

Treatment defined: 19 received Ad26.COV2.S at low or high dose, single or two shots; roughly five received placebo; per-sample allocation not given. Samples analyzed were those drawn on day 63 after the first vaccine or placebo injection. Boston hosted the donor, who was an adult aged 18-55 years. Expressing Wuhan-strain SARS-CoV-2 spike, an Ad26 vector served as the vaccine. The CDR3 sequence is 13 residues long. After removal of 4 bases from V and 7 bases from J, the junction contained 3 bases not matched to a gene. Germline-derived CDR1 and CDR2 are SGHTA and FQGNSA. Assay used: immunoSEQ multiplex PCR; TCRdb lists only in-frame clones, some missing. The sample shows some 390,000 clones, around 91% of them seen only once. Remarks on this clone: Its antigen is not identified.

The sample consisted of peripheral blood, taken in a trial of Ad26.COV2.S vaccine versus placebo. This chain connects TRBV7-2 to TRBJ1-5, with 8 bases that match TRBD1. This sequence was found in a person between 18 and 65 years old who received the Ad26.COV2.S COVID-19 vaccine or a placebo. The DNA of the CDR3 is TGTGCCAGCAGCTCTGACAGGGGCCAGCCCCAGCATTTT. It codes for CASSSDRGQPQHF.